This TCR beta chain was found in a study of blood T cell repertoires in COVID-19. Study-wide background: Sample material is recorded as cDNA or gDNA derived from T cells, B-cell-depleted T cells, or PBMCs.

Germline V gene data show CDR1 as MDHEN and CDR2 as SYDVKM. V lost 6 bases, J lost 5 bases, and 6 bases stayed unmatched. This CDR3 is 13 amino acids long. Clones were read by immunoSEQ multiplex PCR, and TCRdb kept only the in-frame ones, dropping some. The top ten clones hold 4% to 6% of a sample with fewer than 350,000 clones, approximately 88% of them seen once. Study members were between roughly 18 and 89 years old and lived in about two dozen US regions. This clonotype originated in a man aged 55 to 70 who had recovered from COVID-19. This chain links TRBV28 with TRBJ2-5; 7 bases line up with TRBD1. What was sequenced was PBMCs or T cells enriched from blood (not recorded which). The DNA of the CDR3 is TGTGCCAGCAGCCCAGGGGGAAGGGAGACCCAGTACTTC. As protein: CASSPGGRETQYF.